The subject of this entry is one TCR beta chain. Its antigen remains unknown. V gave up 7 bases and J gave up 3 bases, with 13 bases separating them. CDR3 length: 13 residues. The germline V gene has CDR1 MGHDK and CDR2 SYGVNS. Both 60 Vbeta primers and 13 Jbeta primers went into the PCR. Original handling: Later analysis identified tens of millions of unique TCR beta chains, 10 million to 12 million shared. Profiling relied on immunoSEQ multiplex PCR, and the TCRdb table lists in-frame clones only, not all of them. That table supplies the V and J calls and clone size; D and trimming were determined from the DNA. This sample carries about 140,000 clones, roughly 70% of them seen once, and the ten largest clones take around 3.1%. The sample is drawn from a study of cytomegalovirus exposure and HLA in healthy donors. Findings and caveats of the study: Later analysis found that TCR beta chains associated with HLA were more clonally expanded than other, equally common chains. The availability of immune exposure information extended only to CMV serostatus. Rarity characterized most TCR sequences, yet some public TCRs appeared in many donors.

The specimen sequenced was PBMCs. This chain uses TRBV25-1 with TRBJ2-7, with no clear D. The sequence came from a man in his forties in good health and CMV-seronegative. As DNA, the CDR3 is TGTGCCAGCACCCGAAGTGGCAGCTACGAGCAGTACTTC. This codes for CASTRSGSYEQYF.